These 23 T cell receptor beta chains were sequenced from one sample in a study of technical replicates of blood from several donors. Data came from immunoSEQ multiplex PCR; TCRdb stores just in-frame clones and leaves some out. Of about 70,000 clones listed, roughly 94% are singletons. Sequencing was performed on T cells isolated from PBMCs. These receptors all come from a human donor in good health.

The J gene is TRBJ2-5, the V gene TRBV6-6; TRBD2 might be the D (6 bases). V was trimmed by 3 bases and J by 7 bases, leaving 15 bases between them. The CDR3 covers 14 residues. CDR1 is MNHNY, CDR2 SVGAGI, per germline (reference sequence). In nucleotides, the CDR3 is TGTGCCAGCAGTTATGTTCCGGGAGCCTTGACCCAGTACTTC. Translating it yields CASSYVPGALTQYF.

V is TRBV5-1 and J is TRBJ2-7, with 14 bases matching TRBD2. Per the germline V gene, CDR1 is SGHRS and CDR2 is YFSETQ. V was clipped by 4 bases and J by 3 bases; unmatched bases: 6. This CDR3 contains 16 residues. The CDR3 is CASSPGLAGDFYEQYF. The CDR3 region has the DNA TGCGCCAGCAGCCCGGGACTAGCGGGAGACTTCTACGAGCAGTACTTC.

The chain joins TRBV7-6 to TRBJ2-7, with no clear D. Trimming pared 5 bases from V and 3 bases from J, leaving 5 bases between. Germline V gene sequence: CDR1 SGHVS, CDR2 FNYEAQ. There are 11 residues in the CDR3. This CDR3 is CASSESYEQYF. As DNA, the CDR3 is TGTGCCAGCAGCGAGAGCTACGAGCAGTACTTC. Complete variable domain (other parts from reference TRBV7-6 and TRBJ2-7): GAGVSQSPRYKVTKRGQDVALRCDPISGHVSLYWYRQALGQGPEFLTYFNYEAQQDKSGLPNDRFSAERPEGSISTLTIQRTEQRDSAMYRCASSESYEQYFGPGTRLTVT.

The rearrangement uses TRBV7-6 and TRBJ2-7; D is perhaps TRBD2 (5 bases). The CDR3 totals 12 residues. V was cut by 3 bases and J by 5 bases, with 8 bases left in between. Per germline, CDR1 SGHVS and CDR2 FNYEAQ. CDR3 sequence reads: CASSFLGDEQYF. CDR3 nucleotides: TGTGCCAGCAGCTTTTTGGGAGACGAGCAGTACTTC. Full variable domain (missing parts from reference TRBV7-6 and TRBJ2-7): GAGVSQSPRYKVTKRGQDVALRCDPISGHVSLYWYRQALGQGPEFLTYFNYEAQQDKSGLPNDRFSAERPEGSISTLTIQRTEQRDSAMYRCASSFLGDEQYFGPGTRLTVT.

This chain joins TRBV2 and TRBJ2-3; TRBD2 matches 15 bases. CDR1 is SNHLY and CDR2 is FYNNEI in the germline V gene. The CDR3 is made up of 17 amino acids. V shed 5 bases, J shed 5 bases, and the junction held 8 bases outside the gene matches. CDR3 bases: TGTGCCAGCAGTCCTTGGACTAGCGGGAGGGAAGGAGATACGCAGTATTTT. Encoded protein: CASSPWTSGREGDTQYF. The full variable domain, with the rest looked up from reference TRBV2 and TRBJ2-3, is EPEVTQTPSHQVTQMGQEVILRCVPISNHLYFYWYRQILGQKVEFLVSFYNNEISEKSEIFDDQFSVERPDGSNFTLKIRSTKLEDSAMYFCASSPWTSGREGDTQYFGPGTRLTVL.

The chain couples TRBV9 to TRBJ1-2, with a weak D call TRBD1 (6 bases). Germline assignment: CDR1 SGDLS and CDR2 YYNGEE. The CDR3 is made up of 13 amino acids. Trimming pared 4 bases from V and 4 bases from J, leaving 11 bases between. The CDR3 DNA reads TGTGCCAGCAGCCCCCGGGACACCTATGGCTACACCTTC. It yields the protein CASSPRDTYGYTF. Together with reference TRBV9 and TRBJ1-2, the CDR3 gives the full variable domain: DSGVTQTPKHLITATGQRVTLRCSPRSGDLSVYWYQQSLDQGLQFLIQYYNGEERAKGNILERFSAQQFPDLHSELNLSSLELGDSALYFCASSPRDTYGYTFGSGTRLTVV.

The chain links TRBV6-5 to TRBJ1-4; 10 bases match TRBD1. CDR3 size: 14 residues. Trimming cost V 6 bases and J 7 bases; bases outside gene matches: 5. Germline V gives CDR1 MNHEY, CDR2 SVGAGI. The chain's CDR3 is CASSPTGGFEKLFF. The CDR3 DNA reads as TGTGCCAGCAGCCCGACAGGGGGCTTTGAAAAACTGTTTTTT.

This rearrangement joins TRBV30 to TRBJ2-7; 8 nucleotides match TRBD1. The end of the DNA fits TRBJ2-5 better, so the J call may be wrong. CDR3 length: 15 residues. Germline loops: CDR1 GTSNPN, CDR2 SVGIG (reference sequence). CDR3 DNA sequence: TGTGCCTGGAGTAGATTGGACAGGGATCAGGAGACCCAGTACTTC. It specifies CAWSRLDRDQETQYF.

This rearrangement joins TRBV2 to TRBJ2-1, with 8 nucleotides matching TRBD2. This CDR3 contains 16 residues. V trimming: 10 bases; J trimming: 5 bases; junction bases outside the gene matches: 16. Germline loops: CDR1 SNHLY, CDR2 FYNNEI. Here the CDR3 reads CATLEVQRELNNEQFF. Written as DNA, the CDR3 is TGTGCCACCCTCGAGGTCCAGCGGGAGCTGAACAATGAGCAGTTCTTC.

CDR3 bases: TGTGCCAGCAGGACACCGGGACAGCGATCTGAAGCTTTCTTT. Encoded protein: CASRTPGQRSEAFF. V gene TRBV6-5 combines with J gene TRBJ1-1, with 7 bases fitting TRBD1. This CDR3 contains 14 residues. CDR1 is MNHEY, CDR2 SVGAGI, per germline. Trimming removed 6 bases from V and 6 bases from J; junction bases left unmatched: 10.

The table lists this clone with a count of one. The chain carries TRBV6-6 and TRBJ1-2; 7 bases agree with TRBD1. After removal of 8 bases from V and 4 bases from J, the junction contained 10 bases not matched to a gene. The CDR3 contains 14 residues. From germline, CDR1 is MNHNY and CDR2 SVGAGI (reference sequence). As DNA, the CDR3 is TGTGCCAGCCATACAGGGGCGGAGACCTATGGCTACACCTTC. Its translation is CASHTGAETYGYTF.

This chain joins TRBV27 and TRBJ2-1, with TRBD2 matching 9 bases. The CDR3 has 14 residues. The germline CDR1 and CDR2 sequences are MNHEY and SMNVEV (reference sequence). The V gene end was trimmed by 4 bases and the J gene end by 7 bases; junction bases not matched to a gene: 5. The CDR3 spells CASSYPGLANEQFF. The CDR3 DNA reads as TGTGCCAGCAGTTATCCGGGACTAGCTAATGAGCAGTTCTTC.

The J gene is TRBJ2-7, the V gene TRBV7-9, with a weak D call TRBD1 (6 bases). Trimming took 1 base from V and 5 from J, leaving 12 bases between them. Germline assignment: CDR1 SEHNR and CDR2 FQNEAQ (reference sequence). The CDR3 is 14 amino acids. The CDR3 protein is CASSLGRDTHEQYF. In DNA, the CDR3 is TGTGCCAGCAGCTTAGGCCGGGACACGCACGAGCAGTACTTC.

DNA of the CDR3: TGTGCCTGGACTAGCGGGAGCAGAGATTCCTATGAGCAGTTCTTC. It translates to CAWTSGSRDSYEQFF. The chain combines TRBV30 with TRBJ2-1, with 10 bases matching TRBD2. This CDR3 has 15 residues. With 4 bases clipped from V and 8 bases from J, the junction kept 11 bases outside the gene matches. Germline V gene lookup returns CDR1 GTSNPN and CDR2 SVGIG (reference sequence).

This clone was detected once. The chain combines TRBV7-6 with TRBJ2-7, with TRBD1 identical over 7 bases. V gave up 5 bases and J gave up 3 bases; unmatched junction bases: 10. Looked up from germline, CDR1 is SGHVS and CDR2 is FNYEAQ. This CDR3 region has 15 residues. The CDR3 loop reads CASSPQTGNYYEQYF. For the CDR3, the DNA is TGTGCCAGCAGCCCTCAGACAGGGAACTACTACGAGCAGTACTTC.

CDR3 bases: TGCGCCAGCACCCGGACAAACTCCTACAATGAGCAGTTCTTC. Translated: CASTRTNSYNEQFF. V is TRBV5-1 and J is TRBJ2-1; tentatively, D is TRBD1 (5 bases). V lost 6 bases and J 0 bases, leaving 10 bases between the germline ends. CDR3 size: 14 residues. Germline CDR1 is SGHRS and CDR2 is YFSETQ.

The rearrangement uses TRBV7-8 and TRBJ1-1, with 7 bases that match TRBD1. The junction had 5 bases not matched to a gene; V was cut back by 6 bases and J by 1 base. This CDR3 contains 14 residues. CDR1 and CDR2 from the germline V gene are SGHVS and FQNEAQ. As DNA, the CDR3 is TGTGCCAGCAGAGAGGGACAGCGGAACACTGAAGCTTTCTTT. This translates into CASREGQRNTEAFF.

The V and J genes are TRBV9 and TRBJ2-3; TRBD1 aligns across 11 bases. This CDR3 comprises 16 residues. J lost 5 bases, V lost 3 bases, and 8 bases had no gene match. CDR1 and CDR2 from the germline V gene are SGDLS and YYNGEE. The CDR3 nucleotides are TGTGCCAGCAGCGAAAGGACAGGGGGCTTTGGAGATACGCAGTATTTT. Its translation: CASSERTGGFGDTQYF.

CDR3 nucleotides: TGTGCCAGTAGCACAGGGGTGTTCACTGAAGCTTTCTTT. Translation gives CASSTGVFTEAFF. The chain couples TRBV19 to TRBJ1-1; 7 nucleotides align to TRBD1. Per germline, CDR1 LNHDA and CDR2 SQIVND (reference sequence). V shed 6 bases and J 4 bases; nucleotides not matched to a gene: 5. The length of the CDR3 is 13 residues.

This sequence joins TRBV4-2 and TRBJ2-7, with TRBD2 matching over 12 bases. Trimming at V came to 2 bases and at J to 3 bases, leaving 11 bases not matched to a gene. The CDR3 sequence is 18 residues long. The germline V gene has CDR1 LGHNA and CDR2 YNFKEQ. CDR3 sequence reads: CASSQRLAGAHLNYEQYF. The CDR3 bases are TGTGCCAGCAGCCAACGACTAGCGGGAGCCCACTTAAACTACGAGCAGTACTTC.

The J gene is TRBJ2-7, the V gene TRBV19; possibly TRBD1 for D (5 bases). Germline V lookup: CDR1 LNHDA, CDR2 SQIVND (reference sequence). CDR3 size: 14 residues. V gave up 5 bases and J gave up 6 bases, with 17 bases separating them. The CDR3: CASSQNQGAGEQYF. The DNA of the CDR3 is TGTGCCAGTAGTCAAAACCAGGGCGCTGGCGAGCAGTACTTC.

V and J are TRBV7-8 and TRBJ2-2; 7 positions agree with TRBD2. The germline gives CDR1 SGHVS, CDR2 FQNEAQ. CDR3 size: 14 residues. After removal of 3 bases from V and 5 bases from J, the junction contained 3 bases not matched to a gene. CDR3 protein: CASSFAGDTGELFF. The CDR3, as DNA: TGTGCCAGCAGCTTCGCGGGGGATACCGGGGAGCTGTTTTTT.

As DNA, the CDR3 is TGTGCCAGCAGCCTTGACAGGGGGCTAAACACTGAAGCTTTCTTT. It translates to CASSLDRGLNTEAFF. The chain is built from TRBV27 and TRBJ1-1, with 10 bases identical to TRBD1. The ends lost 6 bases at V and 2 bases at J; junction bases unmatched: 6. The CDR3 consists of 15 residues. Germline CDR1 is MNHEY and CDR2 is SMNVEV (reference sequence).